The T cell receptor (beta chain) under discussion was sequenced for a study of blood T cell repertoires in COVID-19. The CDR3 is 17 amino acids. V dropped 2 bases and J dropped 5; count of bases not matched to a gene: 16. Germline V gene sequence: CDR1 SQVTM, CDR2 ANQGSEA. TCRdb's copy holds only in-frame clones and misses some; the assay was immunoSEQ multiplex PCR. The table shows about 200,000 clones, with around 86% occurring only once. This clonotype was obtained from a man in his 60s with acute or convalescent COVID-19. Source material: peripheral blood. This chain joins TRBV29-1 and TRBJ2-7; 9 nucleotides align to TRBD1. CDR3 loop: CSVEHPGEQGALDEQYF. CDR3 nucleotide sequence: TGCAGCGTTGAACACCCAGGGGAACAGGGGGCTCTGGACGAGCAGTACTTC.